This T cell receptor (beta chain) was recovered during a study of shared clonotypes between healthy human individuals. Recent vaccinations or acute infections were absent in the healthy HIV-negative adult donors. Donors comprised only Caucasian adults living in Nashville, Tennessee. Germline CDR1 and CDR2: MNHEY and SMNVEV (reference sequence). The CDR3 loop spans 16 amino acids. V dropped 4 bases and J dropped 3 bases, with 15 bases sitting between them. An assay was performed, and its level was deep. The assay was immunoSEQ multiplex PCR, and TCRdb's table has in-frame clones only and misses some. Here the sample spans some 790,000 clones, over 60% being singletons.

The rearrangement joins TRBV27 to TRBJ2-2, with D unclear. The TCR sequence derives from a woman in her twenties or thirties in good health. The sequencing sample was made of memory CD4+ T cells sorted from blood. The subset denotes: CD45RA-negative fraction. CDR3 in DNA: TGTGCCAGCAGTTCCGTTGCCTGGTCGGACACCGGGGAGCTGTTTTTT. Its translation is CASSSVAWSDTGELFF.